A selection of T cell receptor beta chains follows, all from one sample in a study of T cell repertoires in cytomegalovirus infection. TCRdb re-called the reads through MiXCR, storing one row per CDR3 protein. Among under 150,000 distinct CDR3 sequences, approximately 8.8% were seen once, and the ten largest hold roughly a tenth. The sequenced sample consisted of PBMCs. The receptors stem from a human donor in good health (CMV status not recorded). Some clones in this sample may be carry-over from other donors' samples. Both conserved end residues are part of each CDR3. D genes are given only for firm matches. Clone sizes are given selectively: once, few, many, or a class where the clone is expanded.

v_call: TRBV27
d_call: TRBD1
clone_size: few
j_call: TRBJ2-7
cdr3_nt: TGTGCCAGCAGTACCTCGGACAGGGTGAAATCCTACGAGCAGTACTTC
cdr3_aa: CASSTSDRVKSYEQYF

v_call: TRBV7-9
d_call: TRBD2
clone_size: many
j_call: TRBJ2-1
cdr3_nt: TGTGCCAGCAGCTCTACCGCGGGACTAGGCTCGGGCAATGAGCAGTTCTTC
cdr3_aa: CASSSTAGLGSGNEQFF

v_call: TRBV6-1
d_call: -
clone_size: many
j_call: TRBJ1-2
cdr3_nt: TGTGCCAGCTCGCCTCCGGGGGCCTATGGCTACACCTTC
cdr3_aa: CASSPPGAYGYTF

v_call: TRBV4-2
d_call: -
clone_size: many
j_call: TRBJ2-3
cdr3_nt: TGTGCCAGCAGCCAAGAGGTTGGAACAGATACGCAGTATTTT
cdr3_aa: CASSQEVGTDTQYF

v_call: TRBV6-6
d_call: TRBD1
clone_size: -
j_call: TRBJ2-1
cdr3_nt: TGTGCCAGCAGATCAAACACAGGGGGCGGAGAGCAGTTCTTC
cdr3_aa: CASRSNTGGGEQFF

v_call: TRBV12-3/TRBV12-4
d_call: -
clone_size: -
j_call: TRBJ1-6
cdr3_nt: TGTGCCAGCAGTGCCCTTGAGAATTCACCCCTCCACTTT
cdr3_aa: CASSALENSPLHF

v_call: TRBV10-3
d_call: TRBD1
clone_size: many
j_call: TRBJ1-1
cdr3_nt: TGTGCCATCAGTGGGTTGGCAGGGGGCTCTGAAGCTTTCTTT
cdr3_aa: CAISGLAGGSEAFF

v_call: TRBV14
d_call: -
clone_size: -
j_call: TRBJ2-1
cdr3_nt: TGTGCCAGCAGCCAAAGGCTCGGGTTCGCTGAGCAGTTCTTC
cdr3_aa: CASSQRLGFAEQFF

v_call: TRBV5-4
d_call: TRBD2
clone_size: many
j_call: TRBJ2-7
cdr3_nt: TGTGCCAGCAGCCGTCTGACTAGCGGGGGGCGACCTTACGAGCAGTACTTC
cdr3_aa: CASSRLTSGGRPYEQYF

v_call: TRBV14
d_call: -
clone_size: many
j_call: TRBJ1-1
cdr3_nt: TGTGCCAGCAGCCAAGTAGAAACTGAAGCTTTCTTT
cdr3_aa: CASSQVETEAFF

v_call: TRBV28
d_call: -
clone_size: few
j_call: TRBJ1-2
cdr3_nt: TGTGCCAGCAGTTTATTTCAGGGGCTGGGAGGCTACACCTTC
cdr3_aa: CASSLFQGLGGYTF

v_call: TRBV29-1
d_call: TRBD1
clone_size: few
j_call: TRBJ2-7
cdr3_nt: TGCAGCGTTGTTCGTCAGGGGGACCCCTACGAGCAGTACTTC
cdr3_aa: CSVVRQGDPYEQYF

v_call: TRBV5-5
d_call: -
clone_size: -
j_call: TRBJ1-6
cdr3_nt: TGTGCCAGCAGCGTGGGACAACCAAATTCAGCCCTCCACTTT
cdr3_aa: CASSVGQPNSALHF

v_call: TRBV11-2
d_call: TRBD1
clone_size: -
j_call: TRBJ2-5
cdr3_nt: TGTGCCAGCAGCTTAGCGACCCCCGGGACAGGCCAAGAGACCCTGTACTTC
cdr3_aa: CASSLATPGTGQETLYF

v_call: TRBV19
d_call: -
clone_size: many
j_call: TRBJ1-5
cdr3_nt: TGTGCCAGCCACCCCCGGACAGATCCCATTAATCAGCCCCAGCATTTT
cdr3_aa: CASHPRTDPINQPQHF

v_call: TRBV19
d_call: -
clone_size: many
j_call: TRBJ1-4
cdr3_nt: TGTGCCAGTAGTATGGGCACAGCAACTAATGAAAAACTGTTTTTT
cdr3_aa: CASSMGTATNEKLFF

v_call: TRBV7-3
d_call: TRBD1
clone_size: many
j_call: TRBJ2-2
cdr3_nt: TGTGCCAGCAGCGCGTCCGGGACAGGGGACATCGGGGAGCTGTTTTTT
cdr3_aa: CASSASGTGDIGELFF

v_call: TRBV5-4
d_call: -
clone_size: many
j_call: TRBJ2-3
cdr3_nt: TGTGCCAGCAGCTACGGGGGAGGAGATACGCAGTATTTT
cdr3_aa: CASSYGGGDTQYF

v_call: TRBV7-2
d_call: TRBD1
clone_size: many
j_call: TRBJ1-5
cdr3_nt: TGTGCCAGCAGCTTAGGACAGGGGGACAATCAGCCCCAGCATTTT
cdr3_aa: CASSLGQGDNQPQHF

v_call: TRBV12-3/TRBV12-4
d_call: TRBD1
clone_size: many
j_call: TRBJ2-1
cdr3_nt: TGTGCCAGCAGACCTACCGGGACAGGGGGCCGGAATGAGCAGTTCTTC
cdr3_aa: CASRPTGTGGRNEQFF

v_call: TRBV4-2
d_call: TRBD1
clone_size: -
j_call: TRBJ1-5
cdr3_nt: TGTGCCAGCAGCCAAGAATCAAGCAGGGGGACTCAGCCCCAGCATTTT
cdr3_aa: CASSQESSRGTQPQHF

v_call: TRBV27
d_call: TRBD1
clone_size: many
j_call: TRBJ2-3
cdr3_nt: TGTGCCAGCAGAAGACAGGGGACGACAGATACGCAGTATTTT
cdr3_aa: CASRRQGTTDTQYF

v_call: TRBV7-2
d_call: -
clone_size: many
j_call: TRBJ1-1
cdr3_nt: TGTGCCAGCAGCTTATTACAGGGATACACTGAAGCTTTCTTT
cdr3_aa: CASSLLQGYTEAFF

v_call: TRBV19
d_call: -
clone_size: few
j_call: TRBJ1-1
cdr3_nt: TGTGCCAGTACCCCCTTTGCCTTGGGGACTGAAGCTTTCTTT
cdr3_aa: CASTPFALGTEAFF

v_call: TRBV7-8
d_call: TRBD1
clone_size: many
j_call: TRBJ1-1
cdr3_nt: TGTGCCAGCAGCTTAAGCACAGGGGGCGTTGAAGCTTTCTTT
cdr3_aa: CASSLSTGGVEAFF

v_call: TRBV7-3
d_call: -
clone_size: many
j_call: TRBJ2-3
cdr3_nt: TGTGCCAGCAGCGGGGGGCCGGCGGATACGCAGTATTTT
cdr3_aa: CASSGGPADTQYF

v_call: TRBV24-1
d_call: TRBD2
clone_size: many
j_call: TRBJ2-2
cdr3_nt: TGTGCCACCAGTGATTTATATAGCGGGGGCGGCAACACCGGGGAGCTGTTTTTT
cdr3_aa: CATSDLYSGGGNTGELFF

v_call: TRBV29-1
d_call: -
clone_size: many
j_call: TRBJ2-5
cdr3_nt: TGCAGCGGTGAGGGGGGAGAGGAGACCCAGTACTTC
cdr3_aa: CSGEGGEETQYF

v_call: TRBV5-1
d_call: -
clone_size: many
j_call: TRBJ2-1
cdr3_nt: TGCGCCAGCAGCTTGCCTGGAGGGGGCATCGATGAGCAGTTCTTC
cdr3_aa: CASSLPGGGIDEQFF

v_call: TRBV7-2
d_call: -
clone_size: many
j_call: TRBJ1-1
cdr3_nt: TGTGCCAGCAGCTTAGTTAATGGCGGGGGGGCTTTCTTT
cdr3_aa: CASSLVNGGGAFF

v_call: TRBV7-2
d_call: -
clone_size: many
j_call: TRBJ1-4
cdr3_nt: TGTGCCAGCAGCTTGGGCGGCGGGTTGGGTGAAAAACTGTTTTTT
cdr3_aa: CASSLGGGLGEKLFF

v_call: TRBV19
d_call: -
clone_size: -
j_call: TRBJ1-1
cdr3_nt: TGTGCCAGTTTCGCCGGGCCCGGGGGCACTGAAGCTTTCTTT
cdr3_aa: CASFAGPGGTEAFF

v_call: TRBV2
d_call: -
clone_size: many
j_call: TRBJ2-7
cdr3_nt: TGTGCCAGCAGTGACTTGGGGTCATCCTACGAGCAGTACTTC
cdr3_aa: CASSDLGSSYEQYF

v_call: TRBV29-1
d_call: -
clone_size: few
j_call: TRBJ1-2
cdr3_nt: TGCAGCGTTGCTGGCATTGGGGAAGAGGGCTACACCTTC
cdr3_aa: CSVAGIGEEGYTF

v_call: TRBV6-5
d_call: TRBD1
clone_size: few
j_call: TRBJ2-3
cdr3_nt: TGTGCCAGCAGTTTTGACAGGGGGCGAGTTACGCAGTATTTT
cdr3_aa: CASSFDRGRVTQYF

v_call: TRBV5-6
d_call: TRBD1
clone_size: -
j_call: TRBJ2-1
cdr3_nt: TGTGCCAGCAGCTCCCAGGGGGCGAAACACAATGAGCAGTTCTTC
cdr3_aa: CASSSQGAKHNEQFF

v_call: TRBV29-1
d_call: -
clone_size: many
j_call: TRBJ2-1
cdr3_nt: TGCAGCGTTGATATCGGCAACAATGAGCAGTTCTTC
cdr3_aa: CSVDIGNNEQFF

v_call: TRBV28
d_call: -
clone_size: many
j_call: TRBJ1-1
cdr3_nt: TGTGCCAGCAGTTTATTAGGGTCCACTGAAGCTTTCTTT
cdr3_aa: CASSLLGSTEAFF

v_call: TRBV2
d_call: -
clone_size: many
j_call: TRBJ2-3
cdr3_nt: TGTGCCAGCAGTGGAGTCGGGAACCCAGATACGCAGTATTTT
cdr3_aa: CASSGVGNPDTQYF

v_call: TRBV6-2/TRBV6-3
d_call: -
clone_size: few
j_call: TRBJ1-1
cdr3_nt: TGTGCCAGCAGTTACTCGAGGGATGCTTTCTTT
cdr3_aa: CASSYSRDAFF

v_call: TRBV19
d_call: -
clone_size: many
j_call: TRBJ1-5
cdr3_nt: TGTGCCAGTAGATACACCGTCAATCAGCCCCAGCATTTT
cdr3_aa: CASRYTVNQPQHF

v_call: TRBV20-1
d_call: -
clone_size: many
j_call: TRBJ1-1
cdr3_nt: TGCAGTGCTATGGTAGGACCGAACACTGAAGCTTTCTTT
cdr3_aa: CSAMVGPNTEAFF